This TCR beta chain was sequenced in a study of T cell responses to AZD1222 COVID-19 vaccine. Whole-study context: Whether given at about 4 or about 12 weeks, second doses were pooled. General study points: The donor cohort was predominantly white British with a female majority, and clonal diversity may have been underestimated. Unmutated variant regions reportedly attract nearly half of all spike-specific TCRs.

Points on this clone: Its specificity is unknown.

This CDR3 is built from 17 residues. Here immunoSEQ multiplex PCR was the method, and the copy in TCRdb shows in-frame clones only, minus some. The sample has over 100,000 clones, 90% seen once. Sequencing was performed on peripheral blood, taken on day 0 of AZD1222 vaccination. This chain joins TRBV21-1 and TRBJ2-7; TRBD2, the table's D call, lacks a check against the DNA. TRBV21-1 is classified as a pseudogene. The source of this sequence is an adult in good health. CDR3 nucleotide sequence: TGTGCCAGCGCCCTAGGAGTAGCGGGGTATCTATCCTACGAGCAGTACTTC. This codes for CASALGVAGYLSYEQYF.